Listed here are 15 T cell receptor beta chains from one sample, sequenced in a study of T cell responses to AZD1222 COVID-19 vaccine. Assay: immunoSEQ multiplex PCR; the TCRdb copy retains only in-frame clones and omits some. The sample carries about 140,000 clones, 70% to 90% recorded once. The sequences come from peripheral blood, collected 28 days after the second AZD1222 dose. These receptors came from an adult who received the AZD1222 COVID-19 vaccine.

This clone was seen a few times. The rearrangement joins TRBV24-1 to TRBJ1-5, with D possibly matching TRBD1 (5 bases). CDR1 and CDR2 from the germline V gene are KGHDR and SFDVKD. This CDR3 has 16 residues. V was cut by 3 bases and J by 5 bases, with 16 bases left in between. CDR3 coding DNA: TGTGCCACCAGTGATGGGCGCAGGGATTCCCATCAGCCCCAGCATTTT. Translation gives CATSDGRRDSHQPQHF.

On this clone itself: Germline and junction disagree at one end, which may indicate a read error. V is TRBV7-9 and J is TRBJ1-1, with no clear D. This CDR3 spans 14 amino acids. Per germline, CDR1 SEHNR and CDR2 FQNEAQ (reference sequence). DNA for the CDR3: TGTGCCAGCAGCTTAACAAGGGTGAAGACTGAAGCTTTCTTT. Residues: CASSLTRVKTEAFF.

J is TRBJ2-5 and V is TRBV7-2, with 14 bases fitting TRBD2. Per germline, CDR1 SGHTA and CDR2 FQGNSA. The length of the CDR3 is 15 residues. J gave up 3 bases and V 5 bases, and 2 bases lay outside the gene matches. The CDR3 spells CASSMTSGREETQYF. CDR3 sequence (DNA): TGTGCCAGCAGCATGACTAGCGGGAGGGAAGAGACCCAGTACTTC.

The V gene is TRBV6-5, the J gene TRBJ1-1, with D possibly being TRBD1 (6 bases). The CDR3 contains 12 residues. CDR1 is MNHEY, CDR2 SVGAGI, per germline. The V and J ends lost 4 bases and 10 bases respectively, with 13 bases between them. The CDR3 DNA is TGTGCCAGCAGTTTTTTAGGACAGCCAGCTTTCTTT. Translating gives CASSFLGQPAFF.

The V call is TRBV6-5, the J call TRBJ1-6; D is unresolved. Germline CDR1 reads MNHEY; CDR2 reads SVGAGI. With 10 bases removed from V and 9 bases from J, the gap between germline ends came to 16 bases. The CDR3 contains 13 residues. The CDR3 sequence is CATSGREVSPLHF. The CDR3 DNA reads as TGTGCCACCTCGGGGAGGGAGGTTTCACCCCTCCACTTT.

This chain connects TRBV28 to TRBJ2-7; a weak D match, TRBD1 (6 bases). The length of the CDR3 is 14 residues. CDR1 MDHEN and CDR2 SYDVKM come from the germline V gene. The V end was cut by 7 bases, the J end by 4 bases, with 17 bases between. CDR3 bases: TGTGCCAGCAAGTTACAGGGTTCTGGGTACGAGCAGTACTTC. Protein product: CASKLQGSGYEQYF.

This sequence joins TRBV30 and TRBJ2-5; possibly TRBD2 for D (5 bases). Trimming left V 4 bases short and J 5 bases short, with 11 bases between. Germline V lookup: CDR1 GTSNPN, CDR2 SVGIG (reference sequence). CDR3 length: 12 residues. The CDR3 bases are TGTGCCTGGACGGCAGGAGGCGAGACCCAGTACTTC. Residues: CAWTAGGETQYF.

The V call is TRBV4-2, the J call TRBJ2-7; D is uncertain. CDR1 is LGHNA and CDR2 is YNFKEQ in the germline V gene. The CDR3 is 15 residues long. Trimming took 0 bases from V and 1 from J, leaving 10 bases between them. The DNA of the CDR3 is TGTGCCAGCAGCCAAGAGGCTGCCAAATCCTACGAGCAGTACTTC. Translated: CASSQEAAKSYEQYF.

The chain has TRBV28 and TRBJ1-2; 10 bases agree with TRBD1. V was clipped by 6 bases and J by 8 bases; unmatched bases: 15. The V gene's germline CDR1 is MDHEN and CDR2 SYDVKM. CDR3 size: 16 residues. The chain's CDR3 is CASRELGQGIGKGYTF. CDR3 nucleotide sequence: TGTGCCAGCAGGGAGCTGGGACAGGGGATTGGGAAAGGCTACACCTTC.

The chain's CDR3 is CASRRSGELFF. CDR3 DNA: TGTGCCAGCCGTAGATCCGGGGAGCTGTTTTTT. This chain connects TRBV6-5 to TRBJ2-2; no clear D gene. The V and J ends lost 8 bases and 6 bases respectively, with 7 bases between them. This CDR3 contains 11 residues. Germline CDR1 and CDR2: MNHEY and SVGAGI.

This chain links TRBV18 with TRBJ1-2, with D uncertain. Germline V gene data show CDR1 as KGHSH and CDR2 as LQKENI. The CDR3 is 12 amino acids. V gave up 2 bases and J gave up 5 bases, with 6 bases separating them. CDR3 sequence reads: CASSPDRYGYTF. CDR3 DNA: TGTGCCAGCTCACCAGATAGGTATGGCTACACCTTC.

This chain links TRBV5-1 with TRBJ1-2; 8 nucleotides line up with TRBD1. The germline V gene encodes CDR1 SGHRS and CDR2 YFSETQ. V trimming: 0 bases; J trimming: 7 bases; junction bases outside the gene matches: 14. The CDR3 loop spans 17 amino acids. The CDR3 region is CASSLARTGPSVGGYTF. The CDR3 coding sequence is TGCGCCAGCAGCTTGGCTAGGACAGGGCCTTCAGTGGGTGGCTACACCTTC.

The rearrangement joins TRBV24-1 to TRBJ2-2, with TRBD1 matching over 7 bases. The CDR3 consists of 16 residues. The J segment lost 4 bases and the V segment lost 4 bases, leaving 8 bases of the junction unmatched. CDR1 and CDR2 from the germline V gene are KGHDR and SFDVKD. The CDR3 nucleotides are TGTGCCACCAGTGACCCACAGGGGACGAGCACCGGGGAGCTGTTTTTT. Its protein product is CATSDPQGTSTGELFF.

This clone showed up just a few times. The chain couples TRBV10-3 to TRBJ2-7; D is unresolved. The CDR3 sequence is 13 residues long. V was clipped by 4 bases and J by 4 bases, with 11 bases between them. Looked up from germline, CDR1 is ENHRY and CDR2 is SYGVKD. The CDR3 loop is CAISGHGEYEQYF. CDR3 nucleotide sequence: TGTGCCATCAGTGGTCACGGAGAGTACGAGCAGTACTTC.

The rearrangement links TRBV28 to TRBJ1-2; TRBD1 matches at 8 bases. The CDR3 covers 13 residues. The V segment lost 7 bases and the J segment 8 bases; nucleotides outside the gene matches: 9. Germline assignment: CDR1 MDHEN and CDR2 SYDVKM. The chain's CDR3 is CASTTQGARGYTF. Here the CDR3 DNA reads TGTGCCAGCACCACCCAGGGGGCTAGAGGCTACACCTTC.